This note documents a single TCR beta chain sequence. What it binds is not known. The researchers produced TCR beta cDNA from approximately 460 ng total RNA with a constant-region primer. Researchers made the TCR beta libraries by running three nested multiplex PCR rounds with slightly modified ARM-PCR. Use of TRBV1-TRBV30 forward primers with a C-beta reverse primer characterized the first two PCR rounds, which lasted roughly 9 cycles each. TCRdb re-called the multiplex PCR reads through MiXCR, storing one row per CDR3 protein. The profile covers under 200,000 distinct CDR3 sequences, with around 60% appearing a single time and 6% to 8.5% taken by the ten largest. The data belong to a study of tumor-infiltrating lymphocytes in primary liver carcinoma. About the study: Tumors, staged T1-T3 N0M0, spanned 4.2 to 10 cm.

General study findings and limits: Because the samples were bulk unsorted, the study did not compare CD4+ and CD8+ repertoires.

The source of the blood RNA was unsorted whole blood, and germline DNA was extracted as well. The germline V gene encodes CDR1 SGHAT and CDR2 FQNNGV. V gave up 7 bases and J gave up 0 bases, with 10 bases separating them. This CDR3 comprises 13 residues. The receptor was isolated from a woman aged 60-75 years with primary liver carcinoma and hepatitis B virus infection. Sequenced: peripheral blood. V and J are TRBV11-2 and TRBJ2-7; D is perhaps TRBD2 (5 bases). CDR3 residues: CASTSGSSYEQYF. In DNA form, the CDR3 reads TGTGCCAGCACCTCGGGAAGCTCCTACGAGCAGTACTTC.